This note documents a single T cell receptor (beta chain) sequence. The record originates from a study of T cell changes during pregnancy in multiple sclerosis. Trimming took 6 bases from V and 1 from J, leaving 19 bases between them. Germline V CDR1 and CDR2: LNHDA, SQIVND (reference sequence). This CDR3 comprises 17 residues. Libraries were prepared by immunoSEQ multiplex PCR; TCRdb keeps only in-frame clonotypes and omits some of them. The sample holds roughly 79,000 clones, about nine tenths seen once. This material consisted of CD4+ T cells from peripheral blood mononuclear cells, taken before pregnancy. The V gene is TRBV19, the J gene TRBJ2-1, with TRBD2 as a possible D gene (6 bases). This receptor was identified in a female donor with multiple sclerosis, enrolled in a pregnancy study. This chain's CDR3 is CASSTPLSGPSYNEQFF. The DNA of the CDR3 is TGTGCCAGTAGCACACCTTTAAGCGGGCCTTCCTACAATGAGCAGTTCTTC. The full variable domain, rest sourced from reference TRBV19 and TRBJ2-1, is DGGITQSPKYLFRKEGQNVTLSCEQNLNHDAMYWYRQDPGQGLRLIYYSQIVNDFQKGDIAEGYSVSREKKESFPLTVTSAQKNPTAFYLCASSTPLSGPSYNEQFFGPGTRLTVL.